Listed below are T cell receptor beta chains from one sample, sequenced in a study of T cells after yellow fever vaccination. TCRdb itself ran the 5' RACE reads through MiXCR, one entry per CDR3 protein. The profile shows some 240,000 distinct CDR3 sequences, roughly 3.3% of them singletons. This specimen was CD4+ T cells sorted from PBMCs, taken 10 days after the yellow fever booster vaccination. The receptors come from a young man who received the YFV17D yellow fever vaccine. Both conserved end residues are trimmed from each CDR3. D genes are given only for firm matches. Size is omitted from some rows. Given values are once, few, many or a class for expanded clones.

-	TRBV28	TRBD1	TRBJ1-5	ASRTGLDHQPQH
many	TRBV20-1	TRBD1	TRBJ1-5	SAQSGTGGGNQPQH
many	TRBV7-8	TRBD1	TRBJ1-2	ASSLQGQGRGYT
many	TRBV5-1	TRBD1	TRBJ1-4	ASSSTGANEKLF
many	TRBV5-1	TRBD2	TRBJ2-1	ASSFTGGPNEQF
-	TRBV12-3/TRBV12-4	-	TRBJ1-2	ASRETGNYGYT
-	TRBV20-1	-	TRBJ2-5	SARSARSLQETQY
-	TRBV5-1	TRBD1	TRBJ1-1	ASSGDRDTEAF
-	TRBV20-1	-	TRBJ2-2	SAREPSLNTGELF
many	TRBV2	-	TRBJ2-1	ASEDGQEQF
many	TRBV7-9	-	TRBJ1-5	ASSLVGDQPQH
few	TRBV4-3	-	TRBJ1-2	ASSQPQGNGGYT
-	TRBV3-1	-	TRBJ2-3	ASSQGQADTQY
few	TRBV7-3	-	TRBJ2-2	ASSLAGSNTGELF
many	TRBV7-2	-	TRBJ1-1	ASSPWTGTNTEAF
many	TRBV10-3	-	TRBJ2-1	ACGRGNNEQF
-	TRBV20-1	TRBD1	TRBJ2-7	SARDTRVRDRGYEQY
few	TRBV12-5	TRBD2	TRBJ2-3	ASGPSGTLDTQY
many	TRBV7-2	TRBD1	TRBJ1-4	ASSSRGQQKLF
many	TRBV27	-	TRBJ2-1	ASRSGLDNEQF
many	TRBV7-2	-	TRBJ1-3	ASSFGLNSGNTIY
many	TRBV20-1	TRBD1	TRBJ1-5	SAPAGQANQPQH
many	TRBV2	-	TRBJ2-3	ASSSRQWGTDTQY
many	TRBV27	-	TRBJ1-1	ASSPSQNTEAF
-	TRBV27	-	TRBJ1-3	ASSPGRNGNTIY
many	TRBV12-3/TRBV12-4	-	TRBJ1-5	ASRNGILNQPQH
few	TRBV12-3/TRBV12-4	-	TRBJ2-7	ASSRDSYGGYEQY
-	TRBV14	-	TRBJ1-1	ASSPSYGGSKRTEAF
few	TRBV20-1	-	TRBJ2-5	SARKGGTSKETQY
many	TRBV5-8	-	TRBJ2-1	ASSPTIIQWSYNEQF
-	TRBV30	-	TRBJ2-7	AWSVGGGYEQY
many	TRBV7-2	TRBD1	TRBJ2-1	ASSQGTVSYNEQF
many	TRBV10-3	TRBD1	TRBJ2-2	AISESTTGPTGELF
many	TRBV20-1	-	TRBJ1-1	SATRPPNTEAF
many	TRBV20-1	-	TRBJ2-5	SAPDPAGDIQETQY
many	TRBV7-2	-	TRBJ1-2	ASSPSQVNYGYT
once	TRBV6-5	TRBD2	TRBJ2-1	ASRRGLAGSSYNEQF